These 27 T cell receptor beta chains were sequenced from one sample in a study of metastatic and nonmetastatic thyroid tumors. TCRdb reanalyzed the PCR reads via MiXCR. This sample has 11,000 or so clones, with under 30% found just once. All patients reached thyroid surgery having received no treatment beforehand. Sequencing input: adjacent normal tissue. The receptors shown here come from a male donor with papillary thyroid cancer or a benign thyroid nodule (not recorded which). Some clones in this sample may be carry-over from other donors' samples.

This rearrangement joins TRBV6-2 or TRBV6-3 to TRBJ2-7; D may be TRBD1 or TRBD2 (5 bases each). This CDR3 has 12 residues. V was shortened by 4 bases and J by 6 bases, with 10 bases between the two germline ends. Germline CDR1 reads MNHEY; CDR2 reads SVGEGT. CDR3 residues: CASSCSRGEQYF. CDR3 coding DNA: TGTGCCAGCAGTTGCTCGAGGGGCGAGCAGTACTTC.

By share, this clone counts as medium-sized. The gene calls are TRBV2 and TRBJ1-5, with D maybe TRBD1 (5 bases). Trimming removed 6 bases at V and 2 bases at J, with 8 bases between. Per the germline V gene, CDR1 is SNHLY and CDR2 is FYNNEI. The CDR3 is 13 amino acids. The CDR3 protein is CASRGQGNQPQHF. CDR3 bases: TGTGCCAGCAGAGGACAAGGCAATCAGCCCCAGCATTTT.

Sample share makes this clone medium-sized. The CDR3 spells CSVRQDSYEQYF. CDR3 DNA sequence: TGCAGCGTTCGACAGGACTCCTACGAGCAGTACTTC. The rearrangement joins TRBV29-1 to TRBJ2-7; TRBD1 might be the D (6 bases). V dropped 5 bases and J dropped 0 bases, with 8 bases sitting between them. The germline CDR1 and CDR2 sequences are SQVTM and ANQGSEA. The CDR3 spans 12 residues.

This clone was observed a handful of times. V gene TRBV12-3 or TRBV12-4 combines with J gene TRBJ2-7, with no clear D. Deletions cut 3 bases from V and 2 bases from J, with 5 bases between. The CDR3 spans 12 residues. The CDR3 spells CASSLSPYEQYF. The CDR3 nucleotides are TGTGCCAGCAGTTTGTCCCCCTACGAGCAGTACTTC.

This clone was recorded a few times. The rearrangement joins TRBV12-3 or TRBV12-4 to TRBJ1-2; possible D gene TRBD1, 5 bases. V lost 8 bases and J 10 bases, leaving 17 bases between the germline ends. This CDR3 has 12 residues. The DNA for the CDR3 is TGTGCCAGCGGGGGTACATGGGGAGTCTACACCTTC. Translating gives CASGGTWGVYTF.

To note about this clone: A much larger clone differs from this one at a single base, so this may be a read error. Other DNA sequences in the same sample also yield this CDR3. V and J are TRBV11-3 and TRBJ2-1; D ambiguous. Germline V gene data show CDR1 as SGHNT and CDR2 as YENEEA. The V and J ends lost 1 base and 3 bases respectively, with 4 bases between them. The CDR3 is made up of 13 amino acids. CDR3 residues: CASSLGNYNEQFF. The CDR3 nucleotides read TGTGCCAGCAGCTTAGGGAACTACAATGAGCAGTTCTTC.

V gene TRBV4-1 combines with J gene TRBJ1-1; D gene unclear. The germline CDR1 and CDR2 sequences are MGHRA and YSYEKL. This CDR3 region has 15 residues. Between the trimmed V and J ends, which lost 2 bases and 4 bases, there was a span of 14 bases. The CDR3 spells CASSQSRGVVTEAFF. Written as DNA, the CDR3 is TGCGCCAGCAGCCAATCTCGGGGAGTGGTCACTGAAGCTTTCTTT.

This clone was counted only a few times. The same CDR3 can be traced to other DNA sequences in this sample. The chain is built from TRBV5-1 and TRBJ2-1; no clear D gene. The CDR3 sequence is 15 residues long. V was trimmed by 0 bases and J by 2 bases, leaving 9 bases between them. Germline V gives CDR1 SGHRS, CDR2 YFSETQ. The DNA of the CDR3 is TGCGCCAGCAGCTTGGCGGGCAGTACCTACAATGAGCAGTTCTTC. It codes for CASSLAGSTYNEQFF.

The rearrangement uses TRBV7-6 and TRBJ1-1; unclear D gene. CDR3 size: 13 residues. Germline CDR1 SGHVS, CDR2 FNYEAQ. Trimming shortened V by 1 base and J by 1 base, and 4 bases separated the two germline ends. The CDR3 DNA is TGTGCCAGCAGCTTAGGCGAGAACACTGAAGCTTTCTTT. Its translation: CASSLGENTEAFF.

By frequency in the sample, this clone is medium-sized. A much larger clone lies a single base off, so this may be a read error. Other DNA sequences within the sample encode an identical CDR3. The chain is built from TRBV28 and TRBJ1-1; D unresolved. With 2 bases removed from V and 5 bases from J, the gap between germline ends came to 6 bases. Germline values: CDR1 MDHEN, CDR2 SYDVKM. This CDR3 has 12 amino acids. CDR3 in DNA: TGTGCCAGCAGTTTAAGGCAGACTGAAGCTTTCTTT. Protein product: CASSLRQTEAFF.

In its sample, this clone ranks as medium-sized. The chain links TRBV10-1 to TRBJ2-3, with D possibly TRBD2 on 7 matching bases. CDR1 is WNHNN, CDR2 SYGVQD, per germline (reference sequence). The ends were cut back, 3 bases at V and 2 bases at J, with 15 bases in the middle. The CDR3 length is 16 residues. The CDR3 nucleotides are TGCGCCAGCAGTGACATGAGGGGGGGGCCCACAGATACGCAGTATTTT. Protein sequence: CASSDMRGGPTDTQYF.

The chain uses TRBV12-3 or TRBV12-4 and TRBJ2-1; TRBD2 matches at 8 bases. Germline trimming cut 5 bases from V and 8 bases from J; bases unmatched to any gene: 11. There are 15 residues in the CDR3. The CDR3 loop is CASSTGTSRIYEQFF. For the CDR3, the DNA is TGTGCCAGCAGTACCGGGACTAGTAGGATCTATGAGCAGTTCTTC.

This clone has just a few counts. This chain connects TRBV28 to TRBJ2-1; TRBD2 matches at 11 bases. There are 14 residues in the CDR3. Germline V gene sequence: CDR1 MDHEN, CDR2 SYDVKM. After removal of 7 bases from V and 10 bases from J, the junction contained 9 bases not matched to a gene. CDR3 nucleotide sequence: TGTGCCAGCATCTTGACTAGCGGGATGGGGGAGCAGTTCTTC. It is translated as CASILTSGMGEQFF.

There are many counts of this clone. The V call is TRBV6-1, the J call TRBJ1-1; D ambiguous. This CDR3 comprises 11 residues. Looked up from germline, CDR1 is MNHNS and CDR2 is SASEGT. Trimming cost V 10 bases and J 5 bases, with 11 bases left between them. The DNA for the CDR3 is TGTGCCACAAAGAAAGGTACTGAAGCTTTCTTT. Protein: CATKKGTEAFF.

The chain is built from TRBV5-1 and TRBJ2-1; 8 bases map to TRBD1. Germline trimming cut 0 bases from V and 10 bases from J; bases unmatched to any gene: 18. The CDR3 is 18 residues long. Germline-derived CDR1 and CDR2 are SGHRS and YFSETQ. CDR3 DNA sequence: TGCGCCAGCAGCTTGGCGGGGTTCGTTGGACAGGGTGTCAACGAGCAGTTCTTC. It is translated as CASSLAGFVGQGVNEQFF.

Regarding this clone: This may arise from a read error, as a much more abundant clone is one base away. Additional DNA sequences in this sample encode the identical CDR3. The V gene is TRBV7-9, the J gene TRBJ2-1; 11 bases align to TRBD2. Germline CDR1 and CDR2: SEHNR and FQNEAQ (reference sequence). This CDR3 has 14 residues. This chain's CDR3 is CASSLGLAGYEQFF. The CDR3, as DNA: TGTGCCAGCAGCTTAGGACTAGCGGGATATGAGCAATTCTTC.

This chain uses TRBV6-4 with TRBJ2-3, with 10 bases lining up with TRBD2. With V trimmed by 0 bases and J by 1 base, 1 base remained unmatched. This CDR3 is 16 amino acids long. Germline assignment: CDR1 MRHNA and CDR2 SNTAGT. In DNA form, the CDR3 reads TGTGCCAGCAGTGACTCCGGGACTAGCGGCACAGATACGCAGTATTTT. It encodes CASSDSGTSGTDTQYF.

V and J are TRBV27 and TRBJ2-7; TRBD1 agrees at 8 bases. Losses at the gene ends were 5 bases for V and 1 base for J; bases not matched to a gene: 7. The CDR3 loop spans 15 amino acids. Germline CDR1 and CDR2: MNHEY and SMNVEV (reference sequence). The CDR3 loop reads CASSLQGARSYEQYF. In DNA, the CDR3 is TGTGCCAGCAGTCTCCAGGGGGCGAGGTCCTACGAGCAGTACTTC.

This clone was detected a few times. The chain joins TRBV28 to TRBJ1-2; D not resolved. The V gene lost 3 bases and the J gene lost 8 bases, with 10 bases spanning the gap. CDR1 MDHEN and CDR2 SYDVKM come from the germline V gene. The CDR3 is 12 amino acids. The CDR3 reads CASSLRLGGYTF. The CDR3 DNA is TGTGCCAGCAGTTTGAGATTGGGCGGCTACACCTTC.

This clone has a handful of counts. This rearrangement joins TRBV19 to TRBJ2-1; D perhaps matches TRBD1 (5 bases). The CDR3 has 14 residues. Trimming stripped 3 bases from V and 8 bases from J, with 14 bases between. Germline V gene data show CDR1 as LNHDA and CDR2 as SQIVND (reference sequence). For the CDR3, the DNA is TGTGCCAGTAGTATTTTGACCCAGGGCTATGAGCAGTTCTTC. Protein: CASSILTQGYEQFF. Together with reference TRBV19 and TRBJ2-1, the CDR3 gives the full variable domain: DGGITQSPKYLFRKEGQNVTLSCEQNLNHDAMYWYRQDPGQGLRLIYYSQIVNDFQKGDIAEGYSVSREKKESFPLTVTSAQKNPTAFYLCASSILTQGYEQFFGPGTRLTVL.

The rearrangement links TRBV30 to TRBJ2-1; 9 bases are shared with TRBD2. Unmatched junction bases numbered 4, after V lost 1 base and J lost 12 bases. The length of the CDR3 is 12 residues. Germline V gene data show CDR1 as GTSNPN and CDR2 as SVGIG (reference sequence). CDR3: CAWSAQLAGQFF. CDR3 bases: TGTGCCTGGAGTGCCCAACTAGCGGGGCAGTTCTTC.

This clone qualifies as medium-sized (0.01 to 0.1%). The chain joins TRBV6-1 to TRBJ2-1; TRBD2 matches at 9 bases. The ends lost 5 bases at V and 5 bases at J; junction bases unmatched: 7. The CDR3 totals 15 residues. CDR1 and CDR2 (germline): MNHNS, SASEGT. Here the CDR3 DNA reads TGTGCCAGCAGTCAAGGACTAGCGAATAACAATGAGCAGTTCTTC. This gives the protein CASSQGLANNNEQFF.

By sample fraction, this clone is medium-sized. The gene calls are TRBV2 and TRBJ2-5; D not resolved. V shed 1 base and J shed 7 bases, with 1 base lying between them. This CDR3 region has 10 residues. Germline loops: CDR1 SNHLY, CDR2 FYNNEI. CDR3 sequence (DNA): TGTGCCAGCAGTGAAGGGACCCAGTACTTC. Its protein product is CASSEGTQYF.

With regard to this clone: The DNA is left out, because the CDR3 cannot be placed on it with certainty; the CDR3 is given as TCRdb lists it. The J gene is TRBJ2-6, the V gene TRBV7-5; the table assigns TRBD1, which was not confirmed against the DNA. TRBV7-5 is a known pseudogene. Including both end residues, the CDR3 is 20 amino acids long. Here the CDR3 reads CISVPEAQGVGGSGANVLTF.

In this sample, this clone turned up once. This chain joins TRBV11-3 and TRBJ1-2, with 7 bases identical to TRBD1. Germline CDR1 is SGHNT and CDR2 is YENEEA. CDR3 size: 16 residues. CDR3 in DNA: TGTTCCAACAGCCCAGGAGGGGGCAGGACCTTCTTCGGCTACACCTTC. Its translation: CSNSPGGGRTFFGYTF. Filled out from reference TRBV11-3 and TRBJ1-2, the complete variable domain reads EAGVVQSPRYKIIEKKQPVAFWCNPISGHNTLYWYLQNLGQGPELLIRYENEEAVDDSQLPKDRFSAERLKGVDSTLKIQPAELGDSAVYLCSNSPGGGRTFFGYTFGSGTRLTVV.

There are many counts of this clone. This rearrangement joins TRBV5-6 to TRBJ2-1, with TRBD2 matching over 13 bases. Germline V gene lookup returns CDR1 SGHDT and CDR2 YYEEEE. V shed 0 bases and J 7 bases; nucleotides not matched to a gene: 7. The CDR3 runs to 17 residues. CDR3 loop: CASSLERTSGGVNEQFF. CDR3 DNA sequence: TGTGCCAGCAGCTTGGAACGGACTAGCGGGGGTGTGAATGAGCAGTTCTTC.

There are a few counts of this clone. V usage is TRBV28 and J usage is TRBJ1-1; no reliable D call. The V gene's germline CDR1 is MDHEN and CDR2 SYDVKM. This CDR3 has 13 residues. V was shortened by 3 bases and J by 8 bases, with 13 bases between the two germline ends. This chain's CDR3 is CASSLIRSREAFF. DNA of the CDR3: TGTGCCAGCAGTTTGATCAGATCCCGAGAAGCTTTCTTT.